One and the same sample provided the 21 T cell receptor beta chains below, sequenced in a study of cytomegalovirus exposure and HLA in healthy donors. A multiplex PCR was run with 60 Vbeta primers and 13 Jbeta primers. Only in-frame clones appear in the TCRdb table, and some are missing; sequencing was by immunoSEQ multiplex PCR. This table has roughly 100,000 clones, approximately 70% appearing once. Sequencing used PBMCs. These receptors were taken from a man aged 30 to 45 in good health and CMV-seronegative.

This chain links TRBV19 with TRBJ1-5; D not resolved. CDR1 and CDR2 (germline): LNHDA, SQIVND (reference sequence). Trimming took 2 bases from V and 7 from J, leaving 9 bases between them. The CDR3 is 13 residues long. The CDR3 reads CASSIWQNQPQHF. CDR3 coding DNA: TGTGCCAGTAGTATATGGCAGAACCAGCCCCAGCATTTT. Variable domain in full (rest from reference TRBV19 and TRBJ1-5): DGGITQSPKYLFRKEGQNVTLSCEQNLNHDAMYWYRQDPGQGLRLIYYSQIVNDFQKGDIAEGYSVSREKKESFPLTVTSAQKNPTAFYLCASSIWQNQPQHFGDGTRLSIL.

The chain employs TRBV6-5 and TRBJ1-1, with 9 bases matching TRBD1. V was clipped by 10 bases and J by 2 bases; unmatched bases: 11. Germline CDR1 is MNHEY and CDR2 is SVGAGI. The CDR3 has 15 residues. The CDR3 protein is CATLNLGQGNTEAFF. The CDR3 region has the DNA TGTGCCACCCTAAATTTGGGACAGGGAAACACTGAAGCTTTCTTT.

The V and J genes are TRBV5-6 and TRBJ1-2, with 10 positions matching TRBD1. CDR1 is SGHDT and CDR2 is YYEEEE in the germline V gene. The V segment lost 0 bases and the J segment 6 bases; nucleotides outside the gene matches: 5. The CDR3 has 15 amino acids. The CDR3 region is CASSLGSTGGHGYTF. CDR3 bases: TGTGCCAGCAGCTTGGGATCGACAGGGGGCCATGGCTACACCTTC. The whole variable domain, filled in from reference TRBV5-6 and TRBJ1-2, reads DAGVTQSPTHLIKTRGQQVTLRCSPKSGHDTVSWYQQALGQGPQFIFQYYEEEERQRGNFPDRFSGHQFPNYSSELNVNALLLGDSALYLCASSLGSTGGHGYTFGSGTRLTVV.

In nucleotides, the CDR3 is TGTGCCAGCAACGGGTTGTCCTACGAGCAGTACTTC. Its translation: CASNGLSYEQYF. The chain joins TRBV28 to TRBJ2-7; D gene unclear. In germline, CDR1 is MDHEN, CDR2 SYDVKM. CDR3 length: 12 amino acids. Trimming left V 7 bases short and J 1 base short, with 8 bases between.

The V and J genes are TRBV18 and TRBJ1-1; possibly TRBD1 for D (5 bases). The CDR3 is 14 residues long. Germline-derived CDR1 and CDR2 are KGHSH and LQKENI. Deletions cut 3 bases from V and 1 base from J, with 9 bases between. The CDR3 DNA reads TGTGCCAGCTCACCGGGGCAGTCGAACACTGAAGCTTTCTTT. Translating it yields CASSPGQSNTEAFF. Supplemented by reference TRBV18 and TRBJ1-1, the full variable domain reads NAGVMQNPRHLVRRRGQEARLRCSPMKGHSHVYWYRQLPEEGLKFMVYLQKENIIDESGMPKERFSAEFPKEGPSILRIQQVVRGDSAAYFCASSPGQSNTEAFFGQGTRLTVV.

V gene TRBV4-2 combines with J gene TRBJ2-5; a possible D gene is TRBD2 (5 bases). The CDR3 extends over 16 amino acids. Germline V gene data show CDR1 as LGHNA and CDR2 as YNFKEQ. The ends were cut back, 0 bases at V and 4 bases at J, with 15 bases in the middle. The CDR3 protein is CASSQELLGGVETQYF. DNA of the CDR3: TGTGCCAGCAGCCAAGAGCTACTAGGTGGTGTAGAGACCCAGTACTTC.

The CDR3 DNA is TGTGCCAGCAGCTCATTTTGGAACACTGAAGCTTTCTTT. This gives the protein CASSSFWNTEAFF. The chain uses TRBV5-4 and TRBJ1-1; D is ambiguous. V was cut by 3 bases and J by 1 base, with 7 bases left in between. This CDR3 is 13 amino acids long. Per the germline V gene, CDR1 is SGHNT and CDR2 is YYREEE (reference sequence).

This clone was counted only a few times. Different DNA sequences within this sample yield the same CDR3. The chain joins TRBV12-5 to TRBJ1-1, with unresolved D. Germline V lookup: CDR1 LGHNT, CDR2 FRNRAP. The V and J ends lost 0 bases and 1 base respectively, with 9 bases between them. CDR3 size: 15 residues. This CDR3 reads CASGLVGGENTEAFF. CDR3 in DNA: TGTGCTAGTGGTTTGGTAGGAGGTGAGAACACTGAAGCTTTCTTT.

The chain employs TRBV15 and TRBJ1-3, with unresolved D. The CDR3 consists of 16 residues. The V end was cut by 0 bases, the J end by 3 bases, with 12 bases between. The germline gives CDR1 LNHNV, CDR2 YYDKDF (reference sequence). The CDR3 sequence is CATSRDYTGFGNTIYF. Written as DNA, the CDR3 is TGTGCCACCAGCAGAGATTATACGGGTTTTGGAAACACCATATATTTT.

This chain links TRBV28 with TRBJ1-2; 10 nucleotides match TRBD1. The CDR3 runs to 14 residues. V dropped 6 bases and J dropped 5; count of bases not matched to a gene: 6. CDR1 and CDR2 from the germline V gene are MDHEN and SYDVKM. The CDR3 protein is CASRKGQGRYGYTF. CDR3 in DNA: TGTGCCAGCAGAAAGGGACAGGGGAGGTATGGCTACACCTTC.

The chain joins TRBV9 to TRBJ1-5, with D hard to call. In germline, CDR1 is SGDLS, CDR2 YYNGEE. V gave up 3 bases and J gave up 1 base, with 11 bases separating them. The CDR3 is 15 amino acids. The CDR3 protein is CASSASGGSNQPQHF. CDR3 coding DNA: TGTGCCAGCAGCGCCTCGGGTGGAAGCAATCAGCCCCAGCATTTT.

The CDR3 reads CASSFSVRNEQFF. DNA of the CDR3: TGTGCCAGCAGTTTTTCGGTGCGGAATGAGCAGTTCTTC. The rearrangement uses TRBV27 and TRBJ2-1; D is unresolved. This CDR3 region has 13 residues. Per the germline V gene, CDR1 is MNHEY and CDR2 is SMNVEV (reference sequence). Trimming removed 3 bases at V and 7 bases at J, with 10 bases between.

This clone was counted between two and nine times. CDR3 nucleotides: TGTGCCAGCACTGTGACAGGGAGCTCCTACGAGCAGTACTTC. This sequence encodes CASTVTGSSYEQYF. The chain combines TRBV6-1 with TRBJ2-7; 7 nucleotides line up with TRBD1. The CDR3 length is 14 residues. Germline CDR1 is MNHNS and CDR2 is SASEGT. After removal of 7 bases from V and 0 bases from J, the junction contained 6 bases not matched to a gene.

The chain carries TRBV7-2 and TRBJ2-5; TRBD1 agrees at 9 bases. The end of the DNA is better explained by TRBJ2-7, so the J call may be wrong. Germline V gene lookup returns CDR1 SGHTA and CDR2 FQGNSA. This CDR3 region has 15 residues. This CDR3 is CASSLSGTGYDEQYF. The DNA for the CDR3 is TGTGCCAGCAGCTTATCCGGGACAGGGTACGACGAGCAGTACTTC.

The rearrangement links TRBV5-4 to TRBJ1-1, with 10 bases that match TRBD1. Germline V gives CDR1 SGHNT, CDR2 YYREEE (reference sequence). V trimming: 0 bases; J trimming: 7 bases; junction bases outside the gene matches: 3. CDR3 size: 14 residues. CDR3: CASSLGGQGDEAFF. The CDR3 DNA reads TGTGCCAGCAGCTTGGGTGGACAGGGGGATGAAGCTTTCTTT.

The chain has TRBV11-2 and TRBJ2-7, with D possibly TRBD1 on 6 matching bases. Trimming removed 5 bases at V and 4 bases at J, with 12 bases between. Germline CDR1 is SGHAT and CDR2 is FQNNGV. The CDR3 totals 13 residues. The CDR3 protein is CASSEQGRYEQYF. The CDR3 DNA reads TGTGCCAGCAGCGAACAGGGAAGGTACGAGCAGTACTTC.

This chain uses TRBV11-3 with TRBJ2-1; 7 bases map to TRBD2. The CDR3 loop spans 18 amino acids. With V trimmed by 5 bases and J by 4 bases, 17 bases remained unmatched. Germline CDR1 and CDR2: SGHNT and YENEEA. The CDR3 is CASSLPGKRESPYNEQFF. In DNA form, the CDR3 reads TGTGCCAGCAGCCTCCCGGGGAAGCGGGAAAGTCCTTACAATGAGCAGTTCTTC.

This chain connects TRBV18 to TRBJ1-1, with 12 positions matching TRBD1. This CDR3 is 15 amino acids long. The V and J ends lost 3 bases and 8 bases, in that order; junction bases with no gene match: 7. From germline, CDR1 is KGHSH and CDR2 LQKENI. CDR3 in DNA: TGTGCCAGCTCACCTGGGGGGGACAGGGGGCCCGAAGCTTTCTTT. Amino acid sequence: CASSPGGDRGPEAFF.

The chain combines TRBV5-1 with TRBJ2-3, with D possibly matching TRBD2 (6 bases). This CDR3 comprises 14 residues. Germline-derived CDR1 and CDR2 are SGHRS and YFSETQ. V shed 0 bases and J shed 6 bases, with 11 bases lying between them. The CDR3 bases are TGCGCCAGCAGCTTGGCGGGAGTCGGGGATACGCAGTATTTT. It is translated as CASSLAGVGDTQYF.

This chain joins TRBV5-1 and TRBJ1-2; D call uncertain. CDR3 length: 14 amino acids. Germline CDR1 is SGHRS and CDR2 is YFSETQ. Trimming cost V 0 bases and J 1 base, with 7 bases left between them. The CDR3 sequence is CASSLDGVNYGYTF. CDR3 nucleotides: TGCGCCAGCAGCTTGGACGGGGTTAACTATGGCTACACCTTC. Full variable domain (missing parts from reference TRBV5-1 and TRBJ1-2): KAGVTQTPRYLIKTRGQQVTLSCSPISGHRSVSWYQQTPGQGLQFLFEYFSETQRNKGNFPGRFSGRQFSNSRSEMNVSTLELGDSALYLCASSLDGVNYGYTFGSGTRLTVV.

The rearrangement links TRBV15 to TRBJ1-2; TRBD1 matches at 7 bases. V dropped 1 base and J dropped 5; count of bases not matched to a gene: 10. Germline V gene lookup returns CDR1 LNHNV and CDR2 YYDKDF (reference sequence). The CDR3 is made up of 16 amino acids. The CDR3 spells CATSRGGWDSGYGYTF. As DNA, the CDR3 is TGTGCCACCAGCAGAGGGGGTTGGGACAGCGGATATGGCTACACCTTC.